The 31 T cell receptor beta chains presented below share a single source sample, sequenced in a study of control samples from healthy donors and cancer patients. Using immunoSEQ multiplex PCR, the repertoire was profiled, and TCRdb retains in-frame clones only, with some absent. The listing contains some 190,000 clones. The specimen was blood. All receptors come from a woman aged 30 to 39 in good health.

The V gene is TRBV28, the J gene TRBJ1-1; no definite D call. Deletions cut 9 bases from V and 5 bases from J, with 13 bases between. The CDR3 is made up of 12 amino acids. Germline assignment: CDR1 MDHEN and CDR2 SYDVKM. DNA for the CDR3: TGTGCCAGTCGCCGGGAGGTGACTGAAGCTTTCTTT. It specifies CASRREVTEAFF.

The chain joins TRBV4-1 to TRBJ2-5; 8 bases line up with TRBD1. Trimming took 0 bases from V and 2 from J; bases not matched to a gene: 5. The CDR3 has 16 amino acids. Germline V gene lookup returns CDR1 MGHRA and CDR2 YSYEKL. CDR3 sequence: CASSQDRQGLQETQYF. The CDR3, as DNA: TGCGCCAGCAGCCAAGATCGACAGGGGCTACAAGAGACCCAGTACTTC.

CDR3 bases: TGTGCCAGTAGAAACAGGGGGGACGAGACCCAGTACTTC. Protein: CASRNRGDETQYF. The chain combines TRBV19 with TRBJ2-5, with 8 positions matching TRBD1. This CDR3 is 13 amino acids long. V shed 6 bases, J shed 5 bases, and the junction held 5 bases outside the gene matches. The V gene's germline CDR1 is LNHDA and CDR2 SQIVND (reference sequence). The variable domain in full, completed from reference TRBV19 and TRBJ2-5, reads DGGITQSPKYLFRKEGQNVTLSCEQNLNHDAMYWYRQDPGQGLRLIYYSQIVNDFQKGDIAEGYSVSREKKESFPLTVTSAQKNPTAFYLCASRNRGDETQYFGPGTRLLVL.

The chain recombines TRBV25-1 with TRBJ2-1; 11 bases line up with TRBD2. This CDR3 has 17 amino acids. V gave up 3 bases and J gave up 2 bases; unmatched junction bases: 6. Looked up from germline, CDR1 is MGHDK and CDR2 is SYGVNS. For the CDR3, the DNA is TGTGCCAGCAGTGACCCCGGACTAGCGGGCCCCTACAATGAGCAGTTCTTC. It translates to CASSDPGLAGPYNEQFF.

The chain links TRBV12-3 or TRBV12-4 to TRBJ1-4; D call uncertain. CDR3 size: 13 residues. Between the trimmed V and J ends, which lost 6 bases and 3 bases, there was a span of 8 bases. The CDR3 spells CASSQAANEKLFF. CDR3 DNA: TGTGCCAGCAGCCAGGCGGCTAATGAAAAACTGTTTTTT.

The J gene is TRBJ1-6, the V gene TRBV9; the D gene is possibly TRBD1 (6 bases). The CDR3 consists of 15 residues. The germline V and J ends were trimmed by 1 base and 6 bases, with 11 bases remaining between them. Germline V lookup: CDR1 SGDLS, CDR2 YYNGEE. The CDR3 region is CASSVRGGGNSPLHF. The CDR3 coding sequence is TGTGCCAGCAGCGTAAGGGGGGGAGGTAATTCACCCCTCCACTTT.

The genes are TRBV18 and TRBJ2-7; D not certain. The CDR3 has 15 amino acids. CDR1 is KGHSH, CDR2 LQKENI, per germline. V lost 4 bases and J lost 3, with 16 bases in between. CDR3 in DNA: TGTGCCAGCTCACTTGGACCTAACCGCGACTACGAGCAGTACTTC. Encoded protein: CASSLGPNRDYEQYF.

The rearrangement links TRBV30 to TRBJ1-4, with TRBD1 matching over 8 bases. This CDR3 has 14 amino acids. CDR1 and CDR2 (germline): GTSNPN, SVGIG (reference sequence). V lost 3 bases to trimming and J lost 7 bases; unmatched junction nucleotides: 7. CDR3 bases: TGTGCCTGGAGGGGCAGGGGGCGAGGTGAAAAACTGTTTTTT. Translating gives CAWRGRGRGEKLFF.

The chain combines TRBV19 with TRBJ2-7; possible D gene TRBD2, 6 bases. The CDR3 extends over 15 amino acids. In germline, CDR1 is LNHDA, CDR2 SQIVND (reference sequence). V lost 9 bases, J lost 1 base, and 19 bases lay in between. CDR3 sequence: CASRATSGTSYEQYF. The CDR3 DNA sequence: TGTGCCAGCCGGGCGACTTCCGGGACTTCCTACGAGCAGTACTTC. The whole variable domain, remainder taken from reference TRBV19 and TRBJ2-7, is DGGITQSPKYLFRKEGQNVTLSCEQNLNHDAMYWYRQDPGQGLRLIYYSQIVNDFQKGDIAEGYSVSREKKESFPLTVTSAQKNPTAFYLCASRATSGTSYEQYFGPGTRLTVT.

The J gene is TRBJ2-1, the V gene TRBV6-1; TRBD1 agrees at 9 bases. V dropped 4 bases and J dropped 2; count of bases not matched to a gene: 9. Germline CDR1 MNHNS, CDR2 SASEGT. The CDR3 contains 17 residues. The CDR3 DNA follows: TGTGCCAGCAGTGTTAGGGGGCGGGACAGGGCCTACAATGAGCAGTTCTTC. Protein: CASSVRGRDRAYNEQFF.

The V gene is TRBV13, the J gene TRBJ2-7; 7 bases match TRBD1. The CDR3 loop spans 14 amino acids. V shed 5 bases, J shed 1 base, and the junction held 5 bases outside the gene matches. Germline assignment: CDR1 PRHDT and CDR2 FYEKMQ (reference sequence). CDR3 in amino acids: CASSPWTGSYEQYF. CDR3 coding DNA: TGTGCCAGCAGCCCTTGGACAGGTTCCTACGAGCAGTACTTC.

This chain joins TRBV6-5 and TRBJ2-5; D gene uncertain. V lost 7 bases and J 0 bases, leaving 9 bases between the germline ends. Germline CDR1 reads MNHEY; CDR2 reads SVGAGI. This CDR3 region has 13 residues. DNA for the CDR3: TGTGCCAGCAATAACGAATACCAAGAGACCCAGTACTTC. Encoded protein: CASNNEYQETQYF.

The rearrangement links TRBV6-4 to TRBJ1-1; a weak D match, TRBD1 (6 bases). This CDR3 is 14 amino acids long. Deletions cut 2 bases from V and 10 bases from J, with 17 bases between. Looked up from germline, CDR1 is MRHNA and CDR2 is SNTAGT. The CDR3 loop reads CASSDESGQGRAFF. Written as DNA, the CDR3 is TGTGCCAGCAGTGACGAGAGCGGGCAGGGGAGAGCTTTCTTT.

As concerns this clone: Relative to the germline gene, one junction end is altered; a read error may explain this. This chain joins TRBV7-9 and TRBJ1-5; possible D gene TRBD1, 6 bases. The CDR3 is 16 residues long. The V gene's germline CDR1 is SEHNR and CDR2 FQNEAQ (reference sequence). Here the CDR3 reads CASSLVGGVGNQPQHF. Written as DNA, the CDR3 is TGTGCTAGCAGCTTAGTGGGGGGCGTTGGCAATCAGCCCCAGCATTTT.

The chain combines TRBV12-3 or TRBV12-4 with TRBJ2-7; weak D call: TRBD1 (5 bases). The CDR3 covers 11 residues. The V gene lost 4 bases and the J gene lost 5 bases, with 6 bases spanning the gap. CDR3 in DNA: TGTGCCAGCAGTTACAGGCACGAGCAGTACTTC. Its translation is CASSYRHEQYF.

The J gene is TRBJ2-1, the V gene TRBV4-1; the match to TRBD2 covers 9 bases. V trimming: 2 bases; J trimming: 7 bases; junction bases outside the gene matches: 12. CDR1 is MGHRA and CDR2 is YSYEKL in the germline V gene. This CDR3 is built from 17 residues. The CDR3 DNA follows: TGCGCCAGCAGCCAATCCGGGACTAGCTCAGGGTGGAATGAGCAGTTCTTC. As protein: CASSQSGTSSGWNEQFF.

The chain has TRBV19 and TRBJ1-2; no clear D gene. The CDR3 is 15 residues long. CDR1 and CDR2 from the germline V gene are LNHDA and SQIVND (reference sequence). V shed 5 bases and J shed 2 bases, with 15 bases lying between them. In DNA, the CDR3 is TGTGCCAGTAGTGTTCAGGCAGACCTAAACTATGGCTACACCTTC. As protein: CASSVQADLNYGYTF.

J is TRBJ1-3 and V is TRBV2, with D maybe TRBD1 (5 bases). The CDR3 consists of 16 residues. CDR1 SNHLY and CDR2 FYNNEI come from the germline V gene. Trimming took 6 bases from V and 0 from J, leaving 15 bases between them. The CDR3 sequence is CASRQELSSSGNTIYF. The CDR3, as DNA: TGTGCCAGCAGACAGGAGCTGTCGAGCTCTGGAAACACCATATATTTT.

The chain combines TRBV6-6 with TRBJ1-1, with 8 positions matching TRBD1. This CDR3 region has 14 residues. Germline assignment: CDR1 MNHNY and CDR2 SVGAGI (reference sequence). With 0 bases clipped from V and 5 bases from J, the junction kept 2 bases outside the gene matches. The CDR3 DNA sequence: TGTGCCAGCAGTTACTCCCGACAGGGGACTGAAGCTTTCTTT. Encoded protein: CASSYSRQGTEAFF.

The chain combines TRBV5-1 with TRBJ1-4; 10 bases map to TRBD1. The V gene end was trimmed by 5 bases and the J gene end by 7 bases; junction bases not matched to a gene: 8. Germline V CDR1 and CDR2: SGHRS, YFSETQ. The CDR3 sequence is 15 residues long. The CDR3 is CASRQTGTGVEKLFF. As DNA, the CDR3 is TGCGCCAGCAGACAAACCGGGACAGGGGTTGAAAAACTGTTTTTT.

This chain connects TRBV19 to TRBJ1-1; tentative D call: TRBD1 (5 bases). CDR1 LNHDA and CDR2 SQIVND come from the germline V gene (reference sequence). The CDR3 length is 14 residues. Trimming cost V 4 bases and J 1 base, with 10 bases left between them. The CDR3 DNA reads as TGTGCCAGTAGTAGTGCGGGGGAGAACACTGAAGCTTTCTTT. Its protein product is CASSSAGENTEAFF.

To note about this clone: At one end the junction does not follow the germline gene, possibly because of a read error. V gene TRBV7-7 combines with J gene TRBJ2-1; D might be TRBD2 (6 bases). The CDR3 consists of 17 residues. Germline assignment: CDR1 SSHAT and CDR2 FNYEAQ (reference sequence). The CDR3 protein is CASSLGAFGGLYNEQFF. Written as DNA, the CDR3 is TGTGCTAGCAGCTTAGGAGCCTTTGGGGGGTTATACAATGAGCAGTTCTTC.

The chain has TRBV11-1 and TRBJ2-7; D gene uncertain. This CDR3 has 14 residues. From germline, CDR1 is SGHAT and CDR2 FQDESV (reference sequence). With 1 base removed from V and 1 base from J, the gap between germline ends came to 8 bases. CDR3 protein: CASSLVLASYEQYF. Written as DNA, the CDR3 is TGTGCCAGCAGCTTAGTTCTGGCGTCCTACGAGCAGTACTTC.

This chain links TRBV20-1 with TRBJ1-1; no clear D. CDR3 length: 12 residues. Trimming stripped 3 bases from V and 0 bases from J, with 5 bases between. In germline, CDR1 is DFQATT, CDR2 SNEGSKA (reference sequence). The CDR3 DNA reads TGCAGTGCTAGTTTAGTGAACACTGAAGCTTTCTTT. This encodes CSASLVNTEAFF.

The chain combines TRBV28 with TRBJ1-3, with D unclear. This CDR3 spans 13 amino acids. Trimming removed 8 bases at V and 3 bases at J, with 11 bases between. CDR1 is MDHEN, CDR2 SYDVKM, per germline. Written as DNA, the CDR3 is TGTGCCAGCGCTCTACCCAGTGGAAACACCATATATTTT. Translated: CASALPSGNTIYF.

The V call is TRBV15, the J call TRBJ2-2; weak D call: TRBD1 (5 bases). V gave up 0 bases and J gave up 6 bases, with 8 bases separating them. Germline V lookup: CDR1 LNHNV, CDR2 YYDKDF (reference sequence). The CDR3 covers 14 residues. Written as DNA, the CDR3 is TGTGCCACCAGCAGAGAAGGGGCGGCCGGGGAGCTGTTTTTT. Translating it yields CATSREGAAGELFF.

The chain recombines TRBV2 with TRBJ2-5; 9 positions agree with TRBD2. J was trimmed by 5 bases and V by 4 bases; bases with no gene match: 14. Germline V gene lookup returns CDR1 SNHLY and CDR2 FYNNEI. The CDR3 has 17 residues. CDR3 sequence: CASSVGASGAFGETQYF. The CDR3 DNA sequence: TGTGCCAGCAGTGTTGGGGCTAGCGGGGCCTTCGGGGAGACCCAGTACTTC. The whole variable domain, remainder taken from reference TRBV2 and TRBJ2-5, is EPEVTQTPSHQVTQMGQEVILRCVPISNHLYFYWYRQILGQKVEFLVSFYNNEISEKSEIFDDQFSVERPDGSNFTLKIRSTKLEDSAMYFCASSVGASGAFGETQYFGPGTRLLVL.

The rearrangement joins TRBV4-1 to TRBJ1-4; D unclear. V was cut by 3 bases and J by 6 bases, with 11 bases left in between. CDR3 length: 14 residues. Looked up from germline, CDR1 is MGHRA and CDR2 is YSYEKL. CDR3 protein: CASSQIVLDEKLFF. CDR3 nucleotides: TGCGCCAGCAGCCAGATAGTCTTGGATGAAAAACTGTTTTTT.

The CDR3 DNA follows: TGTGCCAGTAGTATCCTCCCGGCCTACGGACAGGGGAAGAATGGCTACACCTTC. Amino acids: CASSILPAYGQGKNGYTF. V is TRBV19 and J is TRBJ1-2; TRBD1 aligns across 9 bases. The CDR3 covers 18 residues. Germline loops: CDR1 LNHDA, CDR2 SQIVND (reference sequence). After removal of 3 bases from V and 6 bases from J, the junction contained 17 bases not matched to a gene.

The J gene is TRBJ2-5, the V gene TRBV2, with 11 bases matching TRBD2. Germline CDR1 reads SNHLY; CDR2 reads FYNNEI. The CDR3 has 17 residues. Losses at the gene ends were 6 bases for V and 5 bases for J; bases not matched to a gene: 14. The CDR3 reads CASRYGLAGGPRETQYF. CDR3 DNA sequence: TGTGCCAGCAGGTACGGCTTAGCGGGGGGGCCCCGGGAGACCCAGTACTTC.

The chain recombines TRBV19 with TRBJ1-2; the D gene is possibly TRBD1 (5 bases). This CDR3 has 16 amino acids. Trimming cost V 2 bases and J 2 bases, with 15 bases left between them. In germline, CDR1 is LNHDA, CDR2 SQIVND (reference sequence). CDR3: CASSISETGGNYGYTF. In DNA, the CDR3 is TGTGCCAGTAGTATAAGCGAGACGGGGGGAAACTATGGCTACACCTTC.